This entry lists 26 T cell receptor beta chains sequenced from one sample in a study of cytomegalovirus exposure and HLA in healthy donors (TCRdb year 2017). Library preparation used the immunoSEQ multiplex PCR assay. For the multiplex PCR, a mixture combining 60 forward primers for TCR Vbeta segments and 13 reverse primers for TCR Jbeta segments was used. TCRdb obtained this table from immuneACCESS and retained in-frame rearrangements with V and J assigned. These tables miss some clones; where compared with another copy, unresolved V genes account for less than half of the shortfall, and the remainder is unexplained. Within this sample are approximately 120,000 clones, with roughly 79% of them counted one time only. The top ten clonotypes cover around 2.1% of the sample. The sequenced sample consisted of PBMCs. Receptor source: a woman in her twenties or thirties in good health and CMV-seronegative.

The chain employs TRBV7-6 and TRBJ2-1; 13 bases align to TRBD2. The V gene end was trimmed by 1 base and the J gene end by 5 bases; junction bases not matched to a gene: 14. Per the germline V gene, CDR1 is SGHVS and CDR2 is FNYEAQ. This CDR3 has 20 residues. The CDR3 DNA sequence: TGTGCCAGCAGCTTAGTATCCGGGGGGCCGGGACTAGCGGGAAACAATGAGCAGTTCTTC. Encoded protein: CASSLVSGGPGLAGNNEQFF.

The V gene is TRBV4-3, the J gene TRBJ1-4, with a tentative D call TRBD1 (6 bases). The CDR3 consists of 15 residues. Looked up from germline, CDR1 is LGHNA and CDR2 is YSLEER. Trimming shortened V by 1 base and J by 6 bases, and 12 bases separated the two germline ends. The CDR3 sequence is CASSQVKRTDEKLFF. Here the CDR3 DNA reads TGCGCCAGCAGCCAAGTTAAACGGACAGATGAAAAACTGTTTTTT.

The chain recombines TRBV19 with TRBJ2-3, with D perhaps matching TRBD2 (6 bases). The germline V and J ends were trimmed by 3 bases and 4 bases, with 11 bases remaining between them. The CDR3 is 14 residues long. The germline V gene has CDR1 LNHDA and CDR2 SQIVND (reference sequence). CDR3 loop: CASSILAISDTQYF. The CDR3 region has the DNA TGTGCCAGTAGTATTCTAGCGATTTCAGATACGCAGTATTTT.

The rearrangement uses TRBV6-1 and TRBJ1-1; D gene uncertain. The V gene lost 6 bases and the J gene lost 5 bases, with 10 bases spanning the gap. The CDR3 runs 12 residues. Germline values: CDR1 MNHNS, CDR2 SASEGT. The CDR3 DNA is TGTGCCAGCAGGCGGCTAGTGACTGAAGCTTTCTTT. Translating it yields CASRRLVTEAFF.

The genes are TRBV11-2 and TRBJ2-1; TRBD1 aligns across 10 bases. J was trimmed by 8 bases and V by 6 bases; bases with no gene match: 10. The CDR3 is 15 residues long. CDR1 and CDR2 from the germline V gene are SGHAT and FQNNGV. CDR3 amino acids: CASRDWDRGFDEQFF. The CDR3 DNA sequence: TGTGCCAGCAGGGACTGGGACAGGGGATTCGATGAGCAGTTCTTC.

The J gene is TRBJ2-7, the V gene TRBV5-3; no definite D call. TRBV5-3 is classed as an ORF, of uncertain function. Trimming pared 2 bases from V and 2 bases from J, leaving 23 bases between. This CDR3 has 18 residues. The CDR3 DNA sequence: TGTGCCAGAAGCTTCGAGGTCCAGAAGTTAGGTCCCCCCTACGAGCAGTACTTC. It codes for CARSFEVQKLGPPYEQYF.

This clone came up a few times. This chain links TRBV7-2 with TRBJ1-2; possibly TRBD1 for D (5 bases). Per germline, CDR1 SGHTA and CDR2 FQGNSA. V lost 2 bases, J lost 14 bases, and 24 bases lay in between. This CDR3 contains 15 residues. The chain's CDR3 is CASSLRAGQGPYPTF. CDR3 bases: TGTGCCAGCAGCTTACGGGCGGGGCAGGGACCCTATCCGACCTTC.

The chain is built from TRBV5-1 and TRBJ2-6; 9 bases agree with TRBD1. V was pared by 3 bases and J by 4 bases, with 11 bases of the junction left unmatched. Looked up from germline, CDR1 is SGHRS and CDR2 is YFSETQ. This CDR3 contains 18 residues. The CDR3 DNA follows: TGCGCCAGCAGCTCGCCTGGACAGGGGTATACAGGGGCCAACGTCCTGACTTTC. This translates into CASSSPGQGYTGANVLTF. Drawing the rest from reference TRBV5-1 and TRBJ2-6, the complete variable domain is KAGVTQTPRYLIKTRGQQVTLSCSPISGHRSVSWYQQTPGQGLQFLFEYFSETQRNKGNFPGRFSGRQFSNSRSEMNVSTLELGDSALYLCASSSPGQGYTGANVLTFGAGSRLTVL.

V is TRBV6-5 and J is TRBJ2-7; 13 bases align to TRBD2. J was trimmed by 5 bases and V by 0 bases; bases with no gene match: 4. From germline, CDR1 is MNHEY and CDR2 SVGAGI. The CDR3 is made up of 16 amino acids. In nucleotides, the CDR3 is TGTGCCAGCAGTTACTCCGGACTAGCGGGAGCACACGAGCAGTACTTC. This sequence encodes CASSYSGLAGAHEQYF.

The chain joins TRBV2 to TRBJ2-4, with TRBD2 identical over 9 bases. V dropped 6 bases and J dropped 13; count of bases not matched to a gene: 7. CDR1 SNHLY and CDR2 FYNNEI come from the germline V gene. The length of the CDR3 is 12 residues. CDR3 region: CASSAGTSTQYF. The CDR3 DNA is TGTGCCAGCAGCGCCGGGACTAGCACGCAGTACTTC.

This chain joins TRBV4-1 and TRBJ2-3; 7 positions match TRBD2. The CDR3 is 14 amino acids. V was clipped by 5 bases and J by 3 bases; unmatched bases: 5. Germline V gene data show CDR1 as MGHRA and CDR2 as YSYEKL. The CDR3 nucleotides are TGCGCCAGCAGCTATCCCGGGGGGACAGATACGCAGTATTTT. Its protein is CASSYPGGTDTQYF.

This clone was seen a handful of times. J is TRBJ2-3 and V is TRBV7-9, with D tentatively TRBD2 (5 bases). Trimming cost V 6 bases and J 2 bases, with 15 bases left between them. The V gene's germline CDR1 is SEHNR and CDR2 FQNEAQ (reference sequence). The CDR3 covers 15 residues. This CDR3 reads CASSSQRDLTDTQYF. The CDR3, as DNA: TGTGCCAGCAGTTCTCAGAGGGATCTCACAGATACGCAGTATTTT.

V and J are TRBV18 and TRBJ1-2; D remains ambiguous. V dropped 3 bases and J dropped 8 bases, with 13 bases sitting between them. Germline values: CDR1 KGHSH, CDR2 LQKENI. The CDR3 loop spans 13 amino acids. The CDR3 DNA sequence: TGTGCCAGCTCACCCGAGGAAGCCGTAGGCTACACCTTC. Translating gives CASSPEEAVGYTF.

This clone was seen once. CDR3 coding DNA: TGTGCCAGCAGCCCAGAAGGGACTAGGGGATACAATGAGCAGTTCTTC. Its translation: CASSPEGTRGYNEQFF. The rearrangement uses TRBV7-2 and TRBJ2-1, with 8 bases lining up with TRBD2. Looked up from germline, CDR1 is SGHTA and CDR2 is FQGNSA. This CDR3 contains 16 residues. Trimming took 5 bases from V and 4 from J; bases not matched to a gene: 10. Combining the CDR3 with reference TRBV7-2 and TRBJ2-1 gives the whole variable domain GAGVSQSPSNKVTEKGKDVELRCDPISGHTALYWYRQSLGQGLEFLIYFQGNSAPDKSGLPSDRFSAERTGGSVSTLTIQRTQQEDSAVYLCASSPEGTRGYNEQFFGPGTRLTVL.

CDR3 sequence reads: CASSQDTGFSGNTIYF. As DNA, the CDR3 is TGTGCCAGCAGCCAAGATACGGGGTTCTCTGGAAACACCATATATTTT. This chain links TRBV4-2 with TRBJ1-3; D gene ambiguous. From germline, CDR1 is LGHNA and CDR2 YNFKEQ. This CDR3 has 16 residues. Trimming pared 0 bases from V and 0 bases from J, leaving 9 bases between.

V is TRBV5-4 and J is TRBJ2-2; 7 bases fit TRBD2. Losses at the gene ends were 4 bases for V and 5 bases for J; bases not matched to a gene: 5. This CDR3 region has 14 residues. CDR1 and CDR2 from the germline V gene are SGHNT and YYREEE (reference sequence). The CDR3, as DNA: TGTGCCAGCAGCGCGGGACTATCTACCGGGGAGCTGTTTTTT. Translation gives CASSAGLSTGELFF.

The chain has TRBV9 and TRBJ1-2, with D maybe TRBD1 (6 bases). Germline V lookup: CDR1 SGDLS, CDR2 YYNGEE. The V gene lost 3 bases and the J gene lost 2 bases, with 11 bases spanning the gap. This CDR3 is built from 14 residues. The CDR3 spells CASSAQGGNYGYTF. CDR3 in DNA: TGTGCCAGCAGCGCACAGGGTGGGAACTATGGCTACACCTTC. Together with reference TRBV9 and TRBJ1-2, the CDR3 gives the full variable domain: DSGVTQTPKHLITATGQRVTLRCSPRSGDLSVYWYQQSLDQGLQFLIQYYNGEERAKGNILERFSAQQFPDLHSELNLSSLELGDSALYFCASSAQGGNYGYTFGSGTRLTVV.

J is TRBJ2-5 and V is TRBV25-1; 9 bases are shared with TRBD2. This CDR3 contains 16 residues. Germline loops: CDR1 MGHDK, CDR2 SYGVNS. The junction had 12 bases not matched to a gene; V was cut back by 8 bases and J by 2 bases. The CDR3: CASQWGAGGGQETQYF. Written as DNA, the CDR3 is TGTGCCAGCCAATGGGGGGCGGGAGGGGGACAAGAGACCCAGTACTTC.

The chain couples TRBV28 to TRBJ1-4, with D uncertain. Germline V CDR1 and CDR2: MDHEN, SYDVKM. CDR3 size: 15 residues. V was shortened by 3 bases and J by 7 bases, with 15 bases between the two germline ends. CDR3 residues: CASSLGRREAEKLFF. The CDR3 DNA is TGTGCCAGCAGTTTGGGTAGGAGGGAGGCTGAAAAACTGTTTTTT.

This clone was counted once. CDR3 amino acids: CATSRDVEGMGRNGYTF. The CDR3 DNA follows: TGTGCCACCAGCAGAGATGTCGAGGGTATGGGCCGAAATGGCTACACCTTC. The chain is built from TRBV15 and TRBJ1-2; D call uncertain. The germline gives CDR1 LNHNV, CDR2 YYDKDF (reference sequence). Trimming pared 0 bases from V and 6 bases from J, leaving 20 bases between. This CDR3 is built from 17 residues. Full variable domain (remainder filled in from reference TRBV15 and TRBJ1-2): DAMVIQNPRYQVTQFGKPVTLSCSQTLNHNVMYWYQQKSSQAPKLLFHYYDKDFNNEADTPDNFQSRRPNTSFCFLDIRSPGLGDTAMYLCATSRDVEGMGRNGYTFGSGTRLTVV.

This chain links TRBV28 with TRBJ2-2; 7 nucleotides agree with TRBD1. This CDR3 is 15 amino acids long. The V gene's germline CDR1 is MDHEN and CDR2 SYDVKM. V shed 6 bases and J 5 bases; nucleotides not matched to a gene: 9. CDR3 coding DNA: TGTGCCAGCAGCGACACAGGGGTACGTACCGGGGAGCTGTTTTTT. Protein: CASSDTGVRTGELFF.

CDR3: CASSTSGILLGARDEQYF. In nucleotides, the CDR3 is TGTGCCAGCAGTACTAGCGGGATCTTACTAGGGGCCCGGGACGAGCAGTACTTC. The chain has TRBV27 and TRBJ2-7, with 10 bases aligning to TRBD2. V lost 5 bases to trimming and J lost 5 bases; unmatched junction nucleotides: 18. This CDR3 is 18 amino acids long. Germline assignment: CDR1 MNHEY and CDR2 SMNVEV (reference sequence).

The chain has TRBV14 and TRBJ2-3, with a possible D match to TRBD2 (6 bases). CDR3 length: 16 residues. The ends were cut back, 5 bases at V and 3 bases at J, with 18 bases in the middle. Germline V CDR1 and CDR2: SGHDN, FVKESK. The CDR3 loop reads CASSGLGAGPTDTQYF. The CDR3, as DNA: TGTGCCAGCAGCGGGTTGGGAGCGGGCCCAACAGATACGCAGTATTTT.

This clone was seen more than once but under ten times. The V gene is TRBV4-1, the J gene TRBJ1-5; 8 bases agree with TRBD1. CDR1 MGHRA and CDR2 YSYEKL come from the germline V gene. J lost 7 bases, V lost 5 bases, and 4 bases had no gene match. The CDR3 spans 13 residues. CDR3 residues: CASSDRGSQPQHF. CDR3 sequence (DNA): TGCGCCAGCAGCGACAGGGGTTCCCAGCCCCAGCATTTT.

CDR3 loop: CASGRPGQPQHF. The DNA of the CDR3 is TGTGCCAGCGGTCGCCCGGGGCAGCCCCAGCATTTT. The chain joins TRBV2 to TRBJ1-5; D unclear. The CDR3 loop spans 12 amino acids. V lost 8 bases, J lost 7 bases, and 12 bases lay in between. Germline values: CDR1 SNHLY, CDR2 FYNNEI.

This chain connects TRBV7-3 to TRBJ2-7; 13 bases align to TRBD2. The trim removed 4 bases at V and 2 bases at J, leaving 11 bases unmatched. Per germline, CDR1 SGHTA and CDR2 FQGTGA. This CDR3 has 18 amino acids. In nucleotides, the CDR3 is TGTGCCAGCAGCTACTTACCCGGGACTAGCGGGATAACCTACGAGCAGTACTTC. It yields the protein CASSYLPGTSGITYEQYF.